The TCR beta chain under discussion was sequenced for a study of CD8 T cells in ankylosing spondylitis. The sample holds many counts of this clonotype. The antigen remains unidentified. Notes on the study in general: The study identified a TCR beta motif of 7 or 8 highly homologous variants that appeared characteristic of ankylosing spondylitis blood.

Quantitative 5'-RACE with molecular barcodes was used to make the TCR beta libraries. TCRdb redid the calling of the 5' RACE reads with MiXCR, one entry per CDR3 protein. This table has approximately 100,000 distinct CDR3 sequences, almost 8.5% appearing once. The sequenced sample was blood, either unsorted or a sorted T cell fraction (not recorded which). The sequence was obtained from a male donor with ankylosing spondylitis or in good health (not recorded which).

CDR3 in DNA: TGCGCCAGCAGCCAAGATAGGTGGCCCGGAGCGGGAGAAAACACAGATACGCAGTATTTT. Protein: CASSQDRWPGAGENTDTQYF. The chain couples TRBV4-1 to TRBJ2-3; 8 bases line up with TRBD2. This CDR3 spans 20 amino acids. CDR1 and CDR2 (germline): MGHRA, YSYEKL. V dropped 0 bases and J dropped 2; count of bases not matched to a gene: 16.